Listed below are T cell receptor beta chains from one sample, sequenced in a study of CD8 T cells in ankylosing spondylitis. TCRdb processed the 5' RACE reads anew with MiXCR; each CDR3 protein has one entry. The repertoire holds hundreds of thousands of distinct CDR3 sequences, with roughly 18% as singletons. What was sequenced was blood, either unsorted or a sorted T cell fraction (not recorded which). All receptors derive from a male donor with ankylosing spondylitis. CDR3s include the opening cysteine and the closing phenylalanine or tryptophan. The D gene is left open where the match is weak. Size is stated for part of the rows, as once, few or many counts, or as a class when the clone is expanded.

J gene | CDR3 length | clone size | V gene | D gene | CDR3 DNA | CDR3 protein
TRBJ2-5 | 15 | few | TRBV7-2 | TRBD2 | TGTGCCAGCATCTCTGTAGCGGGAGTATCAGAGACCCAGTACTTC | CASISVAGVSETQYF
TRBJ1-5 | 14 | few | TRBV6-1 | . | TGTGCCAGCAGTCGGGGGCTAGAGAATCAGCCCCAGCATTTT | CASSRGLENQPQHF
TRBJ2-3 | 17 | once | TRBV4-1 | TRBD2 | TGCGCCTGCAGCCAAGTCCCGAGCGGGGGGGCCAAAGATACGCAGTATTTT | CACSQVPSGGAKDTQYF
TRBJ2-6 | 15 | few | TRBV5-1 | . | TGCGCCAGCAGCGCGGAGAGCTCTGGGGCCAACGTCCTGACTTTC | CASSAESSGANVLTF
TRBJ2-7 | 15 | . | TRBV6-2/TRBV6-3 | . | TGTGCCAGCAGCCTCCGGGGGGCCCGCGGGAACGAGCAGTACTTC | CASSLRGARGNEQYF
TRBJ2-1 | 17 | few | TRBV5-6 | TRBD2 | TGTGCCAGCAGCCCCGAGTTCGCAGCGGGAGCTTACAATGAGCAGTTCTTC | CASSPEFAAGAYNEQFF
TRBJ2-1 | 16 | few | TRBV6-1 | . | TGTGCCAGCAGTGGTCTTGGCGGGAACCCCTACAATGAGCAGTTCTTC | CASSGLGGNPYNEQFF
TRBJ2-7 | 16 | few | TRBV6-2/TRBV6-3 | . | TGTGCCAGCAGTTACCCGCTCGGGGACTCCGCCTACGAGCAGTACTTC | CASSYPLGDSAYEQYF
TRBJ1-5 | 13 | . | TRBV4-1 | . | TGCGCCAGCAGCCAACCGTCTACGGGGACCCAGCATTTT | CASSQPSTGTQHF
TRBJ2-3 | 14 | few | TRBV28 | TRBD2 | TGTGCCAGCAGTGAGCGGGAGCTACCAGATACGCAGTATTTT | CASSERELPDTQYF
TRBJ1-2 | 13 | . | TRBV27 | . | TGTGCCACCCAACGGGGCGAAGGCTATGGCTACACCTTC | CATQRGEGYGYTF
TRBJ1-1 | 13 | . | TRBV6-5 | . | TGTGCCAGCAGTTACCATGACAGGACCGAAGCTTTCTTT | CASSYHDRTEAFF
TRBJ2-7 | 14 | few | TRBV10-3 | . | TGTGCCATCGCGGGCGGGGAAGGCTCCTACGAGCAGTACTTC | CAIAGGEGSYEQYF
TRBJ2-7 | 15 | many | TRBV2 | TRBD1 | TGTGCCAGCAGCGGTGCCGGGACAGACTCCTACGAGCAGTACTTC | CASSGAGTDSYEQYF
TRBJ2-5 | 16 | . | TRBV5-6 | . | TGTGCCAGCAGCGTGGGGGTTGTCTTCTTCCAAGAGACCCAGTACTTC | CASSVGVVFFQETQYF
TRBJ2-7 | 13 | few | TRBV30 | . | TGTGCCTGGAACACAGGAGGCTCCTACGAGCAGTACTTC | CAWNTGGSYEQYF
TRBJ1-3 | 14 | . | TRBV12-3/TRBV12-4 | . | TGTGCCAGCAGTTTCCAGGTAAACTCTGGAAACACCTATTTT | CASSFQVNSGNTYF
TRBJ2-1 | 18 | . | TRBV7-6 | TRBD2 | TGTGCCAGCAGCTTAAATAACCCGCTAGCGGGAGTAGGTAATGAGCAGTTCTTC | CASSLNNPLAGVGNEQFF
TRBJ2-1 | 13 | few | TRBV27 | . | TGTGCCAGCAGTTTAGCCTCTAGCTATGAGCAGTTCTTC | CASSLASSYEQFF
TRBJ1-1 | 16 | many | TRBV12-3/TRBV12-4 | . | TGTGCCAGCAGTTTAACCCGGGGCAGCCAAGACACTGAAGCTTTCTTT | CASSLTRGSQDTEAFF